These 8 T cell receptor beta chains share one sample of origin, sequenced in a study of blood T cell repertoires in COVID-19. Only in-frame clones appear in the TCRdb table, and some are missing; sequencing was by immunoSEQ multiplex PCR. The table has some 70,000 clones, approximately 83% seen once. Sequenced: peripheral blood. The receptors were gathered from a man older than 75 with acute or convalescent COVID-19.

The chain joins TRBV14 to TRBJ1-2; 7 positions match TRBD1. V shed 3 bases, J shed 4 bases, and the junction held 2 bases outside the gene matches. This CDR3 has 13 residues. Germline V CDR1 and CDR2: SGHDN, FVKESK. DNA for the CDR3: TGTGCCAGCAGCCAGGGACAGATCTATGGCTACACCTTC. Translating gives CASSQGQIYGYTF.

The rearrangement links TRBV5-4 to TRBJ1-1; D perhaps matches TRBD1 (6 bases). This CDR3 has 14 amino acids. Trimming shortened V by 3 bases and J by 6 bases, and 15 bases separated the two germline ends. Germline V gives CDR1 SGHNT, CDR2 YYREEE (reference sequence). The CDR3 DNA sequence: TGTGCCAGCAGCTCAAAGCAGGGGACGGCTGAAGCTTTCTTT. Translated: CASSSKQGTAEAFF.

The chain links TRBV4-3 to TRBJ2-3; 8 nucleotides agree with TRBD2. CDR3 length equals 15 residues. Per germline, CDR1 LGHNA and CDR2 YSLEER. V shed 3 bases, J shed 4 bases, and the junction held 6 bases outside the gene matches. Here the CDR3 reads CASSQDPSGSDTQYF. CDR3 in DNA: TGCGCCAGCAGCCAGGACCCTAGCGGGTCAGATACGCAGTATTTT.

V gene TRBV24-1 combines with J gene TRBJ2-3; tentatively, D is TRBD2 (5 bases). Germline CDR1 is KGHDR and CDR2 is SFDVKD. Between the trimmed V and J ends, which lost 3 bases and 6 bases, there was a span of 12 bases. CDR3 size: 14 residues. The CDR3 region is CATSDVGRGDTQYF. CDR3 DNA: TGTGCCACCAGTGATGTAGGGCGAGGGGATACGCAGTATTTT.

The CDR3 reads CASSPNAESFEQYF. The DNA of the CDR3 is TGTGCCAGCTCACCTAATGCGGAGTCTTTCGAGCAGTACTTC. This chain uses TRBV18 with TRBJ2-7; D remains ambiguous. The CDR3 extends over 14 amino acids. V was pared by 3 bases and J by 6 bases, with 15 bases between. The germline CDR1 and CDR2 sequences are KGHSH and LQKENI.

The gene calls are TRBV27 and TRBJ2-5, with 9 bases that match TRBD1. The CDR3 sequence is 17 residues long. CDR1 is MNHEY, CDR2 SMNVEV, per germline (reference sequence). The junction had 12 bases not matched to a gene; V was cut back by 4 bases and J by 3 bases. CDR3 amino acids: CASSWRGQGGGEETQYF. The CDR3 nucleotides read TGTGCCAGCAGTTGGAGGGGACAGGGCGGGGGCGAAGAGACCCAGTACTTC.

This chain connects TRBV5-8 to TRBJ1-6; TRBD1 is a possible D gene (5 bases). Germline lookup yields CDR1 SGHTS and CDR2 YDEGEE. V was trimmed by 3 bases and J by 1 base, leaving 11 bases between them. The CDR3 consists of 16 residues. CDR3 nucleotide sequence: TGTGCCAGCAGCTCGTCGGGGGTGTCCTATAATTCACCCCTCCACTTT. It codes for CASSSSGVSYNSPLHF.

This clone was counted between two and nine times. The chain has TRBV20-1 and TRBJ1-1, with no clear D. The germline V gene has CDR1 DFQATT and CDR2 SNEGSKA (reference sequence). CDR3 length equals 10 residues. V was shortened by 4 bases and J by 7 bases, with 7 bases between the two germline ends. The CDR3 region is CSANGNEAFF. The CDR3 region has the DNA TGCAGTGCTAACGGTAATGAAGCTTTCTTT.